The subject of this entry is one T cell receptor (beta chain). Its specificity is unknown. Germline loops: CDR1 SNHLY, CDR2 FYNNEI. The V and J ends lost 5 bases and 4 bases respectively, with 14 bases between them. The CDR3 has 14 amino acids. This table comes from immunoSEQ multiplex PCR, and its TCRdb copy is limited to in-frame clones, with some not included. Of 300,000 to 450,000 clones in the sample, more than 80% are singletons; the top ten hold 0.83%. The data stem from a study of cytomegalovirus exposure and HLA in healthy donors. Broader study findings: Researchers counted roughly 150 TCR beta chains as cytomegalovirus-associated. The tendency of first-cohort TCR clusters to co-occur in the approximately 110 validation repertoires was identified by a subsequent analysis.

Sample: PBMCs. The chain carries TRBV2 and TRBJ1-1; D unresolved. The sequence came from a woman between 18 and 29 years old in good health and CMV-seronegative. The CDR3 nucleotides read TGTGCCAGCAGTCCAAACTGGGAGAGCACTGAAGCTTTCTTT. The encoded protein is CASSPNWESTEAFF.